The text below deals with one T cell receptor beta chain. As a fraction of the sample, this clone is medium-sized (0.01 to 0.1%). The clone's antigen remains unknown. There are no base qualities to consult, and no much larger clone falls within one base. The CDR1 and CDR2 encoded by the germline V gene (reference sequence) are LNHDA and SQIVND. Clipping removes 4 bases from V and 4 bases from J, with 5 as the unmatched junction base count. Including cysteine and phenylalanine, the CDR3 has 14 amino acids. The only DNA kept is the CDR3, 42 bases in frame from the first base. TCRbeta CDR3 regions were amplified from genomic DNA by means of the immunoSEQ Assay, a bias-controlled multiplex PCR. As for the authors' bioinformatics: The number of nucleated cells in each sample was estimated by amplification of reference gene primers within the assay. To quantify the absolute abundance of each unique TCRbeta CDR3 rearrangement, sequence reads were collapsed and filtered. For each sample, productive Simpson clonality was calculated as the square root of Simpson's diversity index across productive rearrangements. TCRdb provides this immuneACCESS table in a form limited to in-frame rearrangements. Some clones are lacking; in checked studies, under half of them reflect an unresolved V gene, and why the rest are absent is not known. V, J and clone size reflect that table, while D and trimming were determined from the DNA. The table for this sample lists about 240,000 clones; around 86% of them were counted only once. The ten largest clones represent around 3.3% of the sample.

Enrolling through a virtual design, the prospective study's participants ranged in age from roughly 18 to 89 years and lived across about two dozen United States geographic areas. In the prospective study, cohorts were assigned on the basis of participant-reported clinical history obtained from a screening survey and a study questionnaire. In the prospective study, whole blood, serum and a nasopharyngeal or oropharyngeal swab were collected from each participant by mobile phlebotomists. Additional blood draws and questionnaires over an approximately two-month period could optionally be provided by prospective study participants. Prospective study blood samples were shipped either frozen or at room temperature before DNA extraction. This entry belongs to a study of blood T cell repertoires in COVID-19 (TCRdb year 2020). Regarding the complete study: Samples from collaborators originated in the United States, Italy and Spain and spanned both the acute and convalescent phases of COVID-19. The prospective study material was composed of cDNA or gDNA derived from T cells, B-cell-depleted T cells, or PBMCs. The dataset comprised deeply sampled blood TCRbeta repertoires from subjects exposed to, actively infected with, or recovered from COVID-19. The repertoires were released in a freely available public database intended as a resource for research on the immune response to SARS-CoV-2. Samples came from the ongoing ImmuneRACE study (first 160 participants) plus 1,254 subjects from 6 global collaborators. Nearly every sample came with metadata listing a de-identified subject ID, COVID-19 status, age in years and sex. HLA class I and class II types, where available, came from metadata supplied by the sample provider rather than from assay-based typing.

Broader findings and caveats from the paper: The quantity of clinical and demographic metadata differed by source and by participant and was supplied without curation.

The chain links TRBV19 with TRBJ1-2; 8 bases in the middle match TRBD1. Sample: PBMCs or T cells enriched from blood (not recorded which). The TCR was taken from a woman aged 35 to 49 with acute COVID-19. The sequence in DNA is TGTGCCAGTAGTAGGGGACAGGCTAGCTATGGCTACACCTTC. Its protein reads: CASSRGQASYGYTF. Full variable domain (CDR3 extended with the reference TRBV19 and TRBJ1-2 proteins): DGGITQSPKYLFRKEGQNVTLSCEQNLNHDAMYWYRQDPGQGLRLIYYSQIVNDFQKGDIAEGYSVSREKKESFPLTVTSAQKNPTAFYLCASSRGQASYGYTFGSGTRLTVV.